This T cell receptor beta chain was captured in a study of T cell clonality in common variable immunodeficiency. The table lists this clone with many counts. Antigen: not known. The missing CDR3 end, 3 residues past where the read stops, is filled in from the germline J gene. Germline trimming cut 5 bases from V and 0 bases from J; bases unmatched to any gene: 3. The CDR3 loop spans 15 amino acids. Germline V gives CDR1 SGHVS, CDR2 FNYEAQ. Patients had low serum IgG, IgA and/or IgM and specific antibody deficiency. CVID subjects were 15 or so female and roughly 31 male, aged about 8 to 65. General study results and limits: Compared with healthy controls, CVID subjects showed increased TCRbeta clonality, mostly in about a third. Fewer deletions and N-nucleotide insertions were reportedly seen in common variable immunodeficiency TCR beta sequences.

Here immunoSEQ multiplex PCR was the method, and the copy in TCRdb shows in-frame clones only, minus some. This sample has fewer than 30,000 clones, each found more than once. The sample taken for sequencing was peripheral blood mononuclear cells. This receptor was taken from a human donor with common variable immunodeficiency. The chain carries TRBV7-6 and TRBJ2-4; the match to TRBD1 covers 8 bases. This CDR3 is CASSDGQGAKNIQYF. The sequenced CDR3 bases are TGTGCCAGCAGCGACGGACAGGGAGCCAAAAACATT.